This entry concerns a single T cell receptor (beta chain). Its antigen is undetermined. Its ends do not fully match the called genes, so a read error is possible. Germline-derived CDR1 and CDR2 are SGHRS and YFSETQ. This CDR3 region has 14 residues. The data were taken from a study of tumor-infiltrating lymphocytes in primary liver carcinoma. At the level of the study: Productive TCRbeta read yields ran from roughly 3.9 to 6.8 million per sample and were similar between tissues. The study, taken as a whole, reports: Top-250-clone fractions were significantly higher in tumors than in blood (p = 0.039). Samples, which were bulk and unsorted, did not allow CD4+ and CD8+ repertoires to be compared.

Total RNA (around 0.45 ug) served as template for TCR beta cDNA synthesis primed by a constant-region primer. Amplification in three nested multiplex PCR rounds with slightly modified ARM-PCR gave rise to TCR beta libraries. Running around 10 cycles apiece, the first two PCR rounds relied on TRBV1-TRBV30 forward primers together with a C-beta reverse primer. MiXCR was run by TCRdb on the multiplex PCR reads, yielding one entry per CDR3 protein. Of about 320,000 distinct CDR3 sequences listed, roughly 60% are singletons. Germline DNA was also extracted, with blood RNA taken from unsorted whole blood. Patients had chronic HBV infection and were treatment-naive.

The sample consisted of peripheral blood. The source is a man aged 35-49 years with primary liver carcinoma and hepatitis B virus infection. The chain uses TRBV5-1 and TRBJ2-1; D is perhaps TRBD2 (5 bases). The CDR3 sequence is CASSLEPDYNEQLF. The CDR3 DNA reads as TGCGCCAGCAGCTTGGAACCCGACTACAATGAGCAGCTCTTC.